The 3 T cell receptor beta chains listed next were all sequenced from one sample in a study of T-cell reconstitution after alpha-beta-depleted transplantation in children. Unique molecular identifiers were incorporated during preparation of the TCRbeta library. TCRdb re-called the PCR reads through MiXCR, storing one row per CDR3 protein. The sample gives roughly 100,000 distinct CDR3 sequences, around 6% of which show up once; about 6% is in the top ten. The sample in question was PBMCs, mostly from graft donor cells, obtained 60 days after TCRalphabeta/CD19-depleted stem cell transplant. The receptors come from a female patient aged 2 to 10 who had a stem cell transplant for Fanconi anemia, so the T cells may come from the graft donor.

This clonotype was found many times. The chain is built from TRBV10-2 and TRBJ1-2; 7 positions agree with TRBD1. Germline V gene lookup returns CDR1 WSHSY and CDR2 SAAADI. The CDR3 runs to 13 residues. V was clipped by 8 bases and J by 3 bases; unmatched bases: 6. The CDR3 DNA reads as TGCGCCAGCGGGTCAGGGGGATACTATGGCTACACCTTC. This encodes CASGSGGYYGYTF.

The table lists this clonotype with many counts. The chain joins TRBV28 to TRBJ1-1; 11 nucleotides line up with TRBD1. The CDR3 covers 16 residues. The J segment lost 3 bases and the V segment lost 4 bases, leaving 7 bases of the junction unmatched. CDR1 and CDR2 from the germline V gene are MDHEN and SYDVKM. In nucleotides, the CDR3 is TGTGCCAGCAGTTCCTGGACAGGGGGCGCCGACACTGAAGCTTTCTTT. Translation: CASSSWTGGADTEAFF.

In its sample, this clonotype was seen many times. CDR3 amino acids: CASSLARLGQYNEQFF. The DNA for the CDR3 is TGTGCCAGCAGCTTAGCTCGACTAGGACAATACAATGAGCAGTTCTTC. The chain recombines TRBV7-8 with TRBJ2-1, with D perhaps TRBD2 (6 bases). The V gene lost 0 bases and the J gene lost 4 bases, with 13 bases spanning the gap. The CDR3 extends over 16 amino acids. CDR1 and CDR2 from the germline V gene are SGHVS and FQNEAQ.